The 9 T cell receptor beta chains below all came from one sample that was sequenced in a study of cytomegalovirus exposure and HLA in healthy donors. The table came from immunoSEQ multiplex PCR; TCRdb's copy has only in-frame clones and leaves some out. The table has 150,000 or so clones, over 80% seen once. The sequenced material came from PBMCs. The receptors derive from a man under 40 in good health and CMV-seropositive.

This sequence joins TRBV29-1 and TRBJ1-3; D gene uncertain. The CDR3 contains 12 residues. The V gene lost 0 bases and the J gene lost 4 bases, with 4 bases spanning the gap. Germline V lookup: CDR1 SQVTM, CDR2 ANQGSEA. The CDR3 nucleotides are TGCAGCGTTGAAGAACAGGGAAACACCATATATTTT. Its translation: CSVEEQGNTIYF. Full variable domain (remainder filled in from reference TRBV29-1 and TRBJ1-3): SAVISQKPSRDICQRGTSLTIQCQVDSQVTMMFWYRQQPGQSLTLIATANQGSEATYESGFVIDKFPISRPNLTFSTLTVSNMSPEDSSIYLCSVEEQGNTIYFGEGSWLTVV.

The CDR3 spells CASSLPRVTEYYGYTF. The CDR3 bases are TGTGCCAGCAGCTTACCCAGGGTTACTGAATACTATGGCTACACCTTC. The chain recombines TRBV7-9 with TRBJ1-2, with D perhaps matching TRBD1 (5 bases). The germline CDR1 and CDR2 sequences are SEHNR and FQNEAQ (reference sequence). This CDR3 contains 16 residues. V was pared by 2 bases and J by 3 bases, with 16 bases between.

V and J are TRBV27 and TRBJ1-1; D not certain. Per the germline V gene, CDR1 is MNHEY and CDR2 is SMNVEV (reference sequence). The V end lost 2 bases, the J end lost 5 bases, and 15 bases lay between the germline ends. This CDR3 region has 15 residues. The chain's CDR3 is CASSLSWQRDTEAFF. CDR3 DNA sequence: TGTGCCAGCAGTTTAAGTTGGCAACGGGATACTGAAGCTTTCTTT.

A word on this clone: Possible read error: a much larger clone is one base away. The rearrangement joins TRBV6-5 to TRBJ2-3; 12 bases line up with TRBD2. The CDR3 covers 15 residues. V dropped 5 bases and J dropped 1; count of bases not matched to a gene: 1. CDR1 is MNHEY and CDR2 is SVGAGI in the germline V gene. This CDR3 reads CASSRTSGGTDTQYF. DNA of the CDR3: TGTGCCAGCAGTCGGACTAGCGGGGGCACAGATACGCAGTATTTT.

The V call is TRBV19, the J call TRBJ1-1, with D unresolved. With 6 bases removed from V and 2 bases from J, the gap between germline ends came to 7 bases. Germline lookup yields CDR1 LNHDA and CDR2 SQIVND (reference sequence). CDR3 size: 12 residues. DNA for the CDR3: TGTGCCAGTAGGCAGATCAACACTGAAGCTTTCTTT. This translates into CASRQINTEAFF.

The genes are TRBV5-6 and TRBJ2-3; 11 nucleotides align to TRBD2. The CDR3 is made up of 17 amino acids. Germline CDR1 is SGHDT and CDR2 is YYEEEE. The trim removed 1 base at V and 2 bases at J, leaving 6 bases unmatched. The CDR3 loop is CASSLMSSGGFTDTQYF. Written as DNA, the CDR3 is TGTGCCAGCAGCTTGATGTCTAGCGGGGGGTTCACAGATACGCAGTATTTT.

The V call is TRBV19, the J call TRBJ2-7; D might be TRBD1 (5 bases). The V gene lost 7 bases and the J gene lost 1 base, with 17 bases spanning the gap. CDR1 is LNHDA and CDR2 is SQIVND in the germline V gene (reference sequence). The CDR3 extends over 15 amino acids. The CDR3 is CASTPGQGGSYEQYF. DNA of the CDR3: TGTGCCAGTACCCCCGGGCAGGGTGGGTCCTACGAGCAGTACTTC.

The chain employs TRBV5-5 and TRBJ1-2, with D unresolved. V was trimmed by 4 bases and J by 7 bases, leaving 14 bases between them. Germline CDR1 SGHKS, CDR2 YYEKEE (reference sequence). The CDR3 totals 13 residues. The CDR3 DNA reads as TGTGCCAGCAGCCTGACGGGGATAGGTGGCTACACCTTC. Residues: CASSLTGIGGYTF.

This clone was seen a few times. This rearrangement joins TRBV7-3 to TRBJ2-5; TRBD2 might be the D (5 bases). V was pared by 0 bases and J by 5 bases, with 10 bases between. Germline V gene lookup returns CDR1 SGHTA and CDR2 FQGTGA. The CDR3 has 14 amino acids. Written as DNA, the CDR3 is TGTGCCAGCAGCTTAACGAGCCCGGGGGAGACCCAGTACTTC. Translated: CASSLTSPGETQYF.